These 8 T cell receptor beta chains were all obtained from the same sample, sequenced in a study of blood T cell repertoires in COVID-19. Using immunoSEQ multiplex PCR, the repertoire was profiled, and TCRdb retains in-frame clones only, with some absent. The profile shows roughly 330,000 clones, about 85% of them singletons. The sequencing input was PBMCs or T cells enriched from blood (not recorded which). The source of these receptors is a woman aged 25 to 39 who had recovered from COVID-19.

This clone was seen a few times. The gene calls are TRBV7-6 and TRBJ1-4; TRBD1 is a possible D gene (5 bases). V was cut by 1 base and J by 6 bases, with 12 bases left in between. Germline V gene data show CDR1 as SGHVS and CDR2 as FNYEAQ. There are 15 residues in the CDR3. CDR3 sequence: CASSLVGGKDEKLFF. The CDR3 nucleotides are TGTGCCAGCAGCTTAGTGGGGGGGAAGGATGAAAAACTGTTTTTT. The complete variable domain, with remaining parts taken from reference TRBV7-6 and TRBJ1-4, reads GAGVSQSPRYKVTKRGQDVALRCDPISGHVSLYWYRQALGQGPEFLTYFNYEAQQDKSGLPNDRFSAERPEGSISTLTIQRTEQRDSAMYRCASSLVGGKDEKLFFGSGTQLSVL.

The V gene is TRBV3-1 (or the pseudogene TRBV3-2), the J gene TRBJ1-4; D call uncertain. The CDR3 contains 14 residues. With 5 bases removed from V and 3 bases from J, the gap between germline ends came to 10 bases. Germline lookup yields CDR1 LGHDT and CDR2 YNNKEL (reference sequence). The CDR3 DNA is TGTGCCAGCAGCGTGGAGGCAGCTAATGAAAAACTGTTTTTT. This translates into CASSVEAANEKLFF.

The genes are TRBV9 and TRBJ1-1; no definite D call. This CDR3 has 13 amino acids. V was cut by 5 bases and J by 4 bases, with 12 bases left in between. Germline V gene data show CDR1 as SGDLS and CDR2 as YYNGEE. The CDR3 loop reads CASSRERGTEAFF. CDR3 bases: TGTGCCAGCAGTAGGGAGAGAGGCACTGAAGCTTTCTTT.

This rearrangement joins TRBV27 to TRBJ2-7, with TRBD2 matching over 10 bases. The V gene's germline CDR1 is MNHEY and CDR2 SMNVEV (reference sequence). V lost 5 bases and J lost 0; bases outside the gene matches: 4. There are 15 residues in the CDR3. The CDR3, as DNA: TGTGCCAGCAGTCCAGGGACTAGCGACTCCTACGAGCAGTACTTC. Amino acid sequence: CASSPGTSDSYEQYF.

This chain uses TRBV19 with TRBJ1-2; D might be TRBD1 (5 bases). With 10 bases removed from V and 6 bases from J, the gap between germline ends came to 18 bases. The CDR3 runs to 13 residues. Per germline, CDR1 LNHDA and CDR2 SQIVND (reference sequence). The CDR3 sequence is CATSLIWGDGYTF. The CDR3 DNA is TGTGCCACCTCATTAATTTGGGGGGATGGCTACACCTTC.

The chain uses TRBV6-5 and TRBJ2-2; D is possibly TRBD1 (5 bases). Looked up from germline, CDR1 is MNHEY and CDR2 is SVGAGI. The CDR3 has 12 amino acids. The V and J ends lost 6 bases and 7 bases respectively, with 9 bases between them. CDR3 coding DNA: TGTGCCAGCAGCAGGGTGATCGGGGAGCTGTTTTTT. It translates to CASSRVIGELFF.

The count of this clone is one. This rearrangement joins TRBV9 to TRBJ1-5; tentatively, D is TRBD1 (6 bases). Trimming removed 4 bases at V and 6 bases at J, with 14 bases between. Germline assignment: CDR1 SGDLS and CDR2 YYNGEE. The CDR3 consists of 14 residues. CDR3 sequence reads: CASSPTAGAQPQHF. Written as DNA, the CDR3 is TGTGCCAGCAGCCCCACGGCAGGGGCTCAGCCCCAGCATTTT.

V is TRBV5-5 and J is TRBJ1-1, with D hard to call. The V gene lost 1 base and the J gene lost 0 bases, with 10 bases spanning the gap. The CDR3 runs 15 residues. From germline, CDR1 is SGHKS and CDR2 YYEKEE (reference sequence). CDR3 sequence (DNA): TGTGCCAGCAGCTTGTTCGAGGGTCTGAACACTGAAGCTTTCTTT. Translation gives CASSLFEGLNTEAFF.